Following are 30 T cell receptor beta chains from one sample sequenced in a study of T cell responses to AZD1222 COVID-19 vaccine. Profiling relied on immunoSEQ multiplex PCR, and the TCRdb table lists in-frame clones only, not all of them. The table includes over 70,000 clones, approximately 81% detected once. Sequencing used peripheral blood, obtained on day 0 of AZD1222 vaccination. The receptors derive from an adult in good health.

The chain uses TRBV5-1 and TRBJ1-1; 9 bases map to TRBD1. The V segment lost 0 bases and the J segment 6 bases; nucleotides outside the gene matches: 9. There are 16 residues in the CDR3. Germline V lookup: CDR1 SGHRS, CDR2 YFSETQ. Written as DNA, the CDR3 is TGCGCCAGCAGCTTGGCCTCCACGGGACAGGGACCTGAAGCTTTCTTT. It translates to CASSLASTGQGPEAFF.

This chain links TRBV21-1 with TRBJ2-7; the tabulated D call, TRBD1, remains unverified against the DNA. TRBV21-1 is designated a pseudogene. The CDR3 has 15 residues. CDR3 DNA: TGTGCCAGCAGCAAAGCGCTCAGGGTTTTCGGCGAGCAGTACTTC. This translates into CASSKALRVFGEQYF.

This chain links TRBV5-6 with TRBJ1-2, with D perhaps TRBD1 (5 bases). Germline V gene lookup returns CDR1 SGHDT and CDR2 YYEEEE. CDR3 length: 12 amino acids. V shed 4 bases and J shed 4 bases, with 8 bases lying between them. CDR3 residues: CASSPGTYGYTF. As DNA, the CDR3 is TGTGCCAGCAGCCCCGGGACCTATGGCTACACCTTC.

The chain couples TRBV11-2 to TRBJ2-5; TRBD2 agrees at 13 bases. Trimming cost V 5 bases and J 4 bases; bases outside gene matches: 7. Germline V gene data show CDR1 as SGHAT and CDR2 as FQNNGV. This CDR3 is 16 amino acids long. The CDR3 DNA is TGTGCCAGCAGCGGTGGGACTAGCGGGGCGGGAGAGACCCAGTACTTC. Its protein product is CASSGGTSGAGETQYF.

The chain has TRBV2 and TRBJ1-2, with D unresolved. Germline CDR1 reads SNHLY; CDR2 reads FYNNEI. With 6 bases removed from V and 3 bases from J, the gap between germline ends came to 5 bases. The CDR3 spans 11 residues. CDR3 protein: CASRRDYGYTF. CDR3 sequence (DNA): TGTGCCAGCAGGAGGGACTATGGCTACACCTTC.

This clone was detected only once. This chain joins TRBV20-1 and TRBJ1-2; D is unresolved. Germline CDR1 and CDR2: DFQATT and SNEGSKA (reference sequence). This CDR3 contains 11 residues. The V gene lost 6 bases and the J gene lost 2 bases, with 7 bases spanning the gap. The chain's CDR3 is CSAHQNYGYTF. The CDR3 nucleotides are TGCAGTGCCCATCAAAACTATGGCTACACCTTC.

This chain connects TRBV9 to TRBJ2-2, with D maybe TRBD2 (5 bases). The V and J ends lost 4 bases and 5 bases respectively, with 15 bases between them. The germline V gene encodes CDR1 SGDLS and CDR2 YYNGEE. This CDR3 is 15 amino acids long. Here the CDR3 DNA reads TGTGCCAGCAGCCCTACGGGGAGTGGGACCGGGGAGCTGTTTTTT. Protein sequence: CASSPTGSGTGELFF.

This chain joins TRBV5-1 and TRBJ1-5; 9 bases line up with TRBD1. Trimming at V came to 0 bases and at J to 6 bases, leaving 4 bases not matched to a gene. This CDR3 has 15 residues. The germline V gene encodes CDR1 SGHRS and CDR2 YFSETQ. CDR3 nucleotides: TGCGCCAGCAGCTTGGATGGACAGGGGCGTCAGCCCCAGCATTTT. As protein: CASSLDGQGRQPQHF.

Comment on this clone: At the DNA level, this CDR3 is encoded by other sequences in the same sample as well. V is TRBV6-4 and J is TRBJ2-2; D is uncertain. This CDR3 has 15 amino acids. V was trimmed by 5 bases and J by 0 bases, leaving 10 bases between them. Germline assignment: CDR1 MRHNA and CDR2 SNTAGT. The chain's CDR3 is CASSPQATNTGELFF. CDR3 sequence (DNA): TGTGCCAGCAGTCCTCAGGCCACGAACACCGGGGAGCTGTTTTTT.

V and J are TRBV9 and TRBJ1-6; D unresolved. Germline V gene data show CDR1 as SGDLS and CDR2 as YYNGEE. The V end was cut by 4 bases, the J end by 5 bases, with 16 bases between. The CDR3 length is 16 residues. DNA for the CDR3: TGTGCCAGCAGCCCACGCGGCCCTGGGGATAATTCACCCCTCCACTTT. Its translation: CASSPRGPGDNSPLHF.

The chain couples TRBV15 to TRBJ1-5, with D perhaps TRBD1 (6 bases). The CDR3 sequence is 12 residues long. The germline V and J ends were trimmed by 9 bases and 5 bases, with 11 bases remaining between them. In germline, CDR1 is LNHNV, CDR2 YYDKDF (reference sequence). CDR3 in amino acids: CATNRDDQPQHF. CDR3 DNA sequence: TGTGCCACTAACAGGGACGATCAGCCCCAGCATTTT.

The chain employs TRBV6-1 and TRBJ2-1; 9 bases are a match to TRBD2. Unmatched junction bases numbered 3, after V lost 2 bases and J lost 7 bases. The CDR3 runs to 14 residues. Germline V gene lookup returns CDR1 MNHNS and CDR2 SASEGT. CDR3 nucleotide sequence: TGTGCCAGCAGTGAACTAGCGGGATGGAATGAGCAGTTCTTC. Its translation is CASSELAGWNEQFF.

The chain has TRBV11-2 and TRBJ1-5; 7 nucleotides agree with TRBD1. Germline values: CDR1 SGHAT, CDR2 FQNNGV. The ends lost 3 bases at V and 5 bases at J; junction bases unmatched: 4. The CDR3 totals 14 residues. The CDR3 here is CASSLQGEDQPQHF. The CDR3 DNA follows: TGTGCCAGCAGCTTGCAGGGGGAGGATCAGCCCCAGCATTTT.

The J gene is TRBJ2-3, the V gene TRBV11-2; no clear D gene. Germline V CDR1 and CDR2: SGHAT, FQNNGV. The CDR3 contains 12 residues. Trimming stripped 6 bases from V and 6 bases from J, with 10 bases between. CDR3 bases: TGTGCCAGCAGGTCTGATGCCGATACGCAGTATTTT. This codes for CASRSDADTQYF.

The V gene is TRBV19, the J gene TRBJ2-1; 16 positions agree with TRBD2. V gave up 5 bases and J gave up 5 bases; unmatched junction bases: 6. CDR1 and CDR2 (germline): LNHDA, SQIVND (reference sequence). The CDR3 runs to 17 residues. CDR3 in amino acids: CASSSGLAGGPDNEQFF. CDR3 nucleotides: TGTGCCAGTAGTTCGGGACTAGCGGGAGGGCCGGACAATGAGCAGTTCTTC.

The V gene is TRBV18, the J gene TRBJ2-3, with no clear D. Trimming pared 5 bases from V and 7 bases from J, leaving 16 bases between. Germline-derived CDR1 and CDR2 are KGHSH and LQKENI. CDR3 length: 14 amino acids. CDR3: CASSTTEGLYTQYF. CDR3 nucleotides: TGTGCCAGCTCAACCACCGAAGGGCTGTATACGCAGTATTTT.

The chain employs TRBV5-1 and TRBJ1-5; perhaps TRBD1 as D (5 bases). The CDR3 has 14 amino acids. In germline, CDR1 is SGHRS, CDR2 YFSETQ. Trimming removed 0 bases at V and 6 bases at J, with 10 bases between. Here the CDR3 reads CASSLGQGGQPQHF. Written as DNA, the CDR3 is TGCGCCAGCAGCTTGGGGCAGGGCGGTCAGCCCCAGCATTTT.

The rearrangement links TRBV30 to TRBJ2-3; 7 bases are a match to TRBD1. The V and J ends lost 3 bases and 2 bases, in that order; junction bases with no gene match: 14. Looked up from germline, CDR1 is GTSNPN and CDR2 is SVGIG (reference sequence). This CDR3 is built from 17 residues. Here the CDR3 DNA reads TGTGCCTGGAGCCCGAAGGTGCCGGGACAGATCACAGATACGCAGTATTTT. Translating it yields CAWSPKVPGQITDTQYF.

V is TRBV19 and J is TRBJ1-5; weak D call: TRBD1 (6 bases). V lost 11 bases and J lost 2, with 10 bases in between. Germline CDR1 LNHDA, CDR2 SQIVND (reference sequence). The CDR3 has 12 residues. The CDR3, as DNA: TGTGCCTCAAGGGGGGGCAATCAGCCCCAGCATTTT. Its translation: CASRGGNQPQHF.

The chain couples TRBV5-1 to TRBJ1-1, with D perhaps matching TRBD1 (6 bases). Germline V gene lookup returns CDR1 SGHRS and CDR2 YFSETQ. There are 14 residues in the CDR3. Trimming cost V 4 bases and J 0 bases, with 10 bases left between them. This chain's CDR3 is CASSLGGVNTEAFF. In nucleotides, the CDR3 is TGCGCCAGCAGCCTAGGGGGAGTGAACACTGAAGCTTTCTTT.

The chain carries TRBV19 and TRBJ2-4; D possibly uses TRBD1 or TRBD2 (5 bases each). Trimming shortened V by 5 bases and J by 7 bases, and 15 bases separated the two germline ends. CDR1 and CDR2 (germline): LNHDA, SQIVND (reference sequence). The CDR3 extends over 14 amino acids. This chain's CDR3 is CASSGTTFVNIQYF. The CDR3 nucleotides are TGTGCCAGTAGTGGGACGACGTTCGTTAACATTCAGTACTTC.

The rearrangement links TRBV5-3 to TRBJ1-2; perhaps TRBD1 as D (5 bases). TRBV5-3 is flagged as an ORF with uncertain function. CDR3 length: 13 residues. Trimming shortened V by 0 bases and J by 4 bases, and 7 bases separated the two germline ends. CDR3 loop: CARSLAGRYGYTF. CDR3 nucleotides: TGTGCCAGAAGCTTGGCAGGGCGCTATGGCTACACCTTC.

The gene calls are TRBV11-3 and TRBJ2-7; D is unresolved. Germline CDR1 is SGHNT and CDR2 is YENEEA. Trimming left V 1 base short and J 2 bases short, with 6 bases between. There are 13 residues in the CDR3. CDR3: CASSLGSAYEQYF. The CDR3 DNA sequence: TGTGCCAGCAGCTTAGGGTCGGCCTACGAGCAGTACTTC.

This chain joins TRBV19 and TRBJ2-5, with TRBD2 identical over 7 bases. CDR1 is LNHDA, CDR2 SQIVND, per germline (reference sequence). The CDR3 consists of 14 residues. The V and J ends lost 1 base and 11 bases, in that order; junction bases with no gene match: 10. The CDR3 nucleotides are TGTGCCAGTAGTATAGTGTCTAGCGGTGGGGCACAGTACTTC. This sequence encodes CASSIVSSGGAQYF.

In this sample, this clone turned up once. V usage is TRBV19 and J usage is TRBJ2-7, with 9 bases lining up with TRBD1. CDR3 size: 15 residues. V lost 5 bases, J lost 3 bases, and 8 bases stayed unmatched. CDR1 and CDR2 from the germline V gene are LNHDA and SQIVND (reference sequence). This CDR3 is CASSFLPGQGYEQYF. DNA of the CDR3: TGTGCCAGTAGTTTCCTCCCGGGACAGGGCTACGAGCAGTACTTC.

J is TRBJ1-1 and V is TRBV11-1, with D maybe TRBD1 (6 bases). This CDR3 has 13 amino acids. Looked up from germline, CDR1 is SGHAT and CDR2 is FQDESV (reference sequence). V dropped 3 bases and J dropped 5 bases, with 10 bases sitting between them. CDR3 region: CASSFRGGTEAFF. CDR3 sequence (DNA): TGTGCCAGCAGCTTTAGGGGGGGGACTGAAGCTTTCTTT.

The chain carries TRBV25-1 and TRBJ1-2; TRBD1 is a possible D gene (6 bases). CDR1 is MGHDK, CDR2 SYGVNS, per germline. Trimming shortened V by 5 bases and J by 7 bases, and 14 bases separated the two germline ends. CDR3 length: 13 residues. The CDR3 nucleotides read TGTGCCAGCAGTCCTACAGGGTCGAGTGGCTACACCTTC. Its protein product is CASSPTGSSGYTF.

In its sample, this clone was seen a few times. The chain links TRBV10-2 to TRBJ1-3; D not resolved. Deletions cut 10 bases from V and 0 bases from J, with 22 bases between. The CDR3 length is 17 residues. Germline V gene sequence: CDR1 WSHSY, CDR2 SAAADI. The CDR3 is CATCEYVDGDSGNTIYF. The CDR3 nucleotides are TGCGCCACCTGCGAGTATGTAGACGGAGACTCTGGAAACACCATATATTTT.

The chain joins TRBV6-5 to TRBJ1-6, with D possibly matching TRBD1 (5 bases). V was trimmed by 8 bases and J by 5 bases, leaving 13 bases between them. From germline, CDR1 is MNHEY and CDR2 SVGAGI. This CDR3 contains 14 residues. The CDR3 spells CASLSRQHNSPLHF. In DNA form, the CDR3 reads TGTGCCAGCCTTAGCAGACAGCATAATTCACCCCTCCACTTT.

The chain employs TRBV7-9 and TRBJ2-5; no reliable D call. Per the germline V gene, CDR1 is SEHNR and CDR2 is FQNEAQ (reference sequence). The CDR3 extends over 11 amino acids. Trimming took 6 bases from V and 2 from J, leaving 4 bases between them. The CDR3 loop reads CASRRQETQYF. Here the CDR3 DNA reads TGTGCCAGCAGGCGTCAAGAGACCCAGTACTTC.